This TCR beta chain stems from a study of cytomegalovirus exposure and HLA in healthy donors. Trimming removed 6 bases from V and 3 bases from J, with 7 bases in between. There are 12 residues in the CDR3. Germline values: CDR1 SNHLY, CDR2 FYNNEI. PCR employed 60 Vbeta and 13 Jbeta primers. The repertoire was sequenced with immunoSEQ multiplex PCR; TCRdb's copy has only in-frame clones and lacks some. The sample shows about 140,000 clones, approximately 70% of them seen only once. The sequenced sample consisted of PBMCs. The receptor was isolated from a middle-aged woman in good health and CMV-seronegative. The chain is built from TRBV2 and TRBJ2-3; D is ambiguous. CDR3 DNA sequence: TGTGCCAGCAGCCGGAGTACAGATACGCAGTATTTT. Translation: CASSRSTDTQYF.